This T cell receptor beta chain was captured by sequencing in a study of shared clonotypes between healthy human individuals. Germline CDR1 and CDR2: SNHLY and FYNNEI. Deletions cut 6 bases from V and 0 bases from J, with 11 bases between. The CDR3 length is 14 residues. Only in-frame clones appear in the TCRdb table, and some are missing; sequencing was by immunoSEQ multiplex PCR. Of 2 million to 2.5 million clones in the sample, approximately 94% were seen once. This chain links TRBV2 with TRBJ1-2; the D gene is possibly TRBD1 (5 bases). The sample was naive CD4+ T cells sorted from blood. The subset here: CD45RA+ positively selected. This receptor was obtained from a man younger than 35 in good health. CDR3 DNA: TGTGCCAGCAGCCGCGACAGCGCTAACTATGGCTACACCTTC. Translation: CASSRDSANYGYTF.